Shown below are 24 T cell receptor beta chains from a single sample sequenced in a study of CD8 T cells in Susac syndrome. Reverse transcription of roughly 0.45 to 1 ug RNA used random hexamers. In TCRdb, the immunoSEQ multiplex PCR reads were re-called with MiXCR into one record per CDR3 protein. The sample holds some 150,000 distinct CDR3 sequences, around 95% seen once. Input material: CD8+ T cells from PBMCs. These receptors originate from a human donor with multiple sclerosis.

The chain is built from TRBV13 and TRBJ2-7; TRBD2 matches 10 bases. The CDR3 length is 16 residues. The V segment lost 6 bases and the J segment 6 bases; nucleotides outside the gene matches: 14. Germline V gene sequence: CDR1 PRHDT, CDR2 FYEKMQ (reference sequence). The CDR3 here is CASSPSTSGDPPEQYF. CDR3 nucleotide sequence: TGTGCCAGCAGTCCGTCCACTAGCGGGGATCCTCCCGAGCAGTACTTC.

The chain employs TRBV20-1 and TRBJ2-5; D remains unclear. The CDR3 is 13 amino acids. V gave up 5 bases and J gave up 1 base, with 11 bases separating them. The germline gives CDR1 DFQATT, CDR2 SNEGSKA (reference sequence). In nucleotides, the CDR3 is TGCAGTGCTGTCGACATGGGCCAAGAGACCCAGTACTTC. Protein: CSAVDMGQETQYF.

This chain links TRBV12-3 or TRBV12-4 with TRBJ2-7; D possibly matches TRBD1 or TRBD2 (5 bases each). V dropped 5 bases and J dropped 5 bases, with 22 bases sitting between them. CDR3 length equals 16 residues. The CDR3 coding sequence is TGTGCCAGCAGTCCCCCGGGCAGGAGAGGGGATAACGAGCAGTACTTC. Translated: CASSPPGRRGDNEQYF.

V usage is TRBV29-1 and J usage is TRBJ1-2, with D unclear. The CDR3 extends over 13 amino acids. Germline V CDR1 and CDR2: SQVTM, ANQGSEA. V was shortened by 0 bases and J by 5 bases, with 10 bases between the two germline ends. The CDR3 loop reads CSVEDPGGYGYTF. In DNA form, the CDR3 reads TGCAGCGTTGAAGATCCAGGAGGGTATGGCTACACCTTC.

This chain uses TRBV12-5 with TRBJ2-3; 8 bases agree with TRBD1. Germline trimming cut 4 bases from V and 3 bases from J; bases unmatched to any gene: 9. This CDR3 region has 16 residues. In germline, CDR1 is LGHNT, CDR2 FRNRAP. DNA for the CDR3: TGTGCTAGTGGTTCCCCGGACAGGGAAGGTACAGATACGCAGTATTTT. It translates to CASGSPDREGTDTQYF.

The chain carries TRBV2 and TRBJ2-5; D is possibly TRBD2 (5 bases). CDR1 and CDR2 from the germline V gene are SNHLY and FYNNEI. V was trimmed by 9 bases and J by 1 base, leaving 15 bases between them. The CDR3 runs 14 residues. The CDR3 loop reads CASLLMDFQETQYF. The CDR3 DNA reads as TGTGCCAGTCTTTTAATGGACTTCCAAGAGACCCAGTACTTC.

This sequence joins TRBV29-1 and TRBJ2-7; TRBD1 or TRBD2 may be the D gene (5 bases each). Trimming removed 4 bases from V and 5 bases from J, with 9 bases in between. CDR1 and CDR2 (germline): SQVTM, ANQGSEA. CDR3 length: 11 amino acids. The CDR3 reads CSVAGTHEQYF. The DNA for the CDR3 is TGCAGCGTTGCGGGGACCCACGAGCAGTACTTC.

The V gene is TRBV7-9, the J gene TRBJ2-3; D perhaps matches TRBD2 (5 bases). This CDR3 has 14 residues. Germline CDR1 is SEHNR and CDR2 is FQNEAQ (reference sequence). The V end lost 4 bases, the J end lost 1 base, and 9 bases lay between the germline ends. CDR3 sequence: CASSSSGRTDTQYF. For the CDR3, the DNA is TGTGCCAGCAGCTCAAGCGGACGCACAGATACGCAGTATTTT.

This chain uses TRBV29-1 with TRBJ1-1, with D tentatively TRBD1 (6 bases). V was pared by 0 bases and J by 0 bases, with 8 bases between. This CDR3 region has 14 residues. Germline V lookup: CDR1 SQVTM, CDR2 ANQGSEA. The DNA of the CDR3 is TGCAGCGTTGAAGAACAGGGAATGAACACTGAAGCTTTCTTT. Its translation is CSVEEQGMNTEAFF.

This clonotype was seen once. V and J are TRBV9 and TRBJ2-7, with 10 bases that match TRBD2. Germline V gene sequence: CDR1 SGDLS, CDR2 YYNGEE. V was clipped by 3 bases and J by 5 bases; unmatched bases: 5. The CDR3 sequence is 14 residues long. The CDR3 region has the DNA TGTGCCAGCAGCGAGCGGGGGGGCGGAGACGAGCAGTACTTC. This sequence encodes CASSERGGGDEQYF. Full variable domain (missing parts from reference TRBV9 and TRBJ2-7): DSGVTQTPKHLITATGQRVTLRCSPRSGDLSVYWYQQSLDQGLQFLIQYYNGEERAKGNILERFSAQQFPDLHSELNLSSLELGDSALYFCASSERGGGDEQYFGPGTRLTVT.

The chain is built from TRBV4-2 and TRBJ1-6, with D perhaps matching TRBD1 (5 bases). The CDR3 runs 16 residues. Looked up from germline, CDR1 is LGHNA and CDR2 is YNFKEQ. Deletions cut 0 bases from V and 9 bases from J, with 15 bases between. The CDR3 nucleotides read TGTGCCAGCAGCCAAGATCGGTGGGGGTCAGGTTCACCCCTCCACTTT. This sequence encodes CASSQDRWGSGSPLHF.

The chain carries TRBV30 and TRBJ1-5, with TRBD1 as a possible D gene (6 bases). The CDR3 extends over 15 amino acids. The V end lost 2 bases, the J end lost 0 bases, and 11 bases lay between the germline ends. Looked up from germline, CDR1 is GTSNPN and CDR2 is SVGIG (reference sequence). The CDR3 spells CAWSTGQTSNQPQHF. CDR3 in DNA: TGTGCCTGGAGTACGGGACAAACTAGCAATCAGCCCCAGCATTTT.

The genes are TRBV29-1 and TRBJ2-2; D call uncertain. CDR3 length equals 12 residues. Germline V CDR1 and CDR2: SQVTM, ANQGSEA. V was pared by 4 bases and J by 6 bases, with 9 bases between. CDR3 region: CSVVGPAGELFF. DNA of the CDR3: TGCAGCGTTGTTGGACCGGCCGGGGAGCTGTTTTTT.

J is TRBJ1-1 and V is TRBV29-1; the D gene is possibly TRBD1 (5 bases). This CDR3 comprises 11 residues. Germline lookup yields CDR1 SQVTM and CDR2 ANQGSEA. CDR3 DNA sequence: TGCACTATGCAGGGAGGGTCTGAAGCTTTCTTT. This translates into CTMQGGSEAFF.

The chain couples TRBV3-1 to TRBJ1-1; D is unclear. V was shortened by 8 bases and J by 11 bases, with 21 bases between the two germline ends. The CDR3 spans 13 residues. Per germline, CDR1 LGHDT and CDR2 YNNKEL (reference sequence). The DNA of the CDR3 is TGTGCCAGCGGATATGGTGGAGGGCCCGTGGCTTTCTTT. Amino acids: CASGYGGGPVAFF.

The chain links TRBV19 to TRBJ2-7; D is perhaps TRBD1 or TRBD2 (6 bases each). Trimming left V 4 bases short and J 3 bases short, with 10 bases between. From germline, CDR1 is LNHDA and CDR2 SQIVND (reference sequence). There are 13 residues in the CDR3. DNA of the CDR3: TGTGCCAGTAGTAACGGAGGGGGCTACGAGCAGTACGTC. It specifies CASSNGGGYEQYV.

This chain connects TRBV10-3 to TRBJ2-5; 14 bases match TRBD2. CDR3 length equals 14 residues. Trimming removed 6 bases from V and 4 bases from J; junction bases left unmatched: 1. In germline, CDR1 is ENHRY, CDR2 SYGVKD. The CDR3 sequence: CAIRGTSGGETQYF. The DNA of the CDR3 is TGTGCCATCAGAGGGACTAGCGGGGGAGAGACCCAGTACTTC.

The chain carries TRBV15 and TRBJ1-2, with D possibly matching TRBD1 (6 bases). V dropped 5 bases and J dropped 5 bases, with 18 bases sitting between them. The CDR3 extends over 15 amino acids. Germline V gene lookup returns CDR1 LNHNV and CDR2 YYDKDF (reference sequence). The CDR3 DNA reads TGTGCCACCAGCCCTCTCTCGGACAGTCCTTATGGCTACACCTTC. Translating gives CATSPLSDSPYGYTF.

The V call is TRBV3-1, the J call TRBJ2-7, with D possibly TRBD2 on 5 matching bases. The V gene's germline CDR1 is LGHDT and CDR2 YNNKEL (reference sequence). The germline V and J ends were trimmed by 0 bases and 5 bases, with 8 bases remaining between them. The CDR3 sequence is 13 residues long. CDR3 nucleotides: TGTGCCAGCAGCCAAGAACGGGGAGACGAGCAGTACGTC. Protein sequence: CASSQERGDEQYV.

The chain has TRBV14 and TRBJ1-5, with TRBD1 matching over 12 bases. The CDR3 length is 14 residues. Germline V gene lookup returns CDR1 SGHDN and CDR2 FVKESK. J lost 7 bases, V lost 4 bases, and 2 bases had no gene match. The CDR3: CASSLGQGAQPQHF. The CDR3 DNA is TGTGCCAGCAGCCTGGGACAGGGGGCCCAGCCCCAGCATTTT.

The chain combines TRBV29-1 with TRBJ2-1; D call uncertain. V was shortened by 7 bases and J by 3 bases, with 13 bases between the two germline ends. CDR3 size: 13 residues. In germline, CDR1 is SQVTM, CDR2 ANQGSEA. The CDR3 DNA reads TGCAGCGGCCGGGCCGACGACTACAATGAGCAGTTCTTC. It codes for CSGRADDYNEQFF.

The rearrangement uses TRBV7-8 and TRBJ1-5; D is unclear. CDR3 length equals 12 residues. V shed 0 bases and J shed 9 bases, with 6 bases lying between them. Per germline, CDR1 SGHVS and CDR2 FQNEAQ. CDR3 DNA sequence: TGTGCCAGCAGCTTAGCGGTTCCGCCCCAGCATTTT. Its translation is CASSLAVPPQHF.

The rearrangement links TRBV12-3 or TRBV12-4 to TRBJ1-1, with D perhaps TRBD1 (5 bases). Trimming left V 6 bases short and J 4 bases short, with 21 bases between. The CDR3 length is 16 residues. This chain's CDR3 is CASSQGRYASSTEAFF. The CDR3 coding sequence is TGTGCCAGCAGCCAGGGTCGGTACGCGTCGAGCACTGAAGCTTTCTTT.

Only one count was recorded for this clonotype. This sequence joins TRBV5-6 and TRBJ2-7, with unresolved D. Trimming removed 2 bases from V and 7 bases from J, with 16 bases in between. The CDR3 loop spans 14 amino acids. From germline, CDR1 is SGHDT and CDR2 YYEEEE. CDR3 region: CASSFYHFSSEQYF. The CDR3 coding sequence is TGTGCCAGCAGCTTTTACCACTTCTCGTCGGAGCAGTACTTC. Variable domain in full (rest from reference TRBV5-6 and TRBJ2-7): DAGVTQSPTHLIKTRGQQVTLRCSPKSGHDTVSWYQQALGQGPQFIFQYYEEEERQRGNFPDRFSGHQFPNYSSELNVNALLLGDSALYLCASSFYHFSSEQYFGPGTRLTVT.